This T cell receptor (beta chain) appears in the sequencing data of a study of T-cell reconstitution after alpha-beta-depleted transplantation in children. A library of TCRbeta sequences, prepared with unique molecular identifiers, was generated. TCRdb redid the calling of the PCR reads with MiXCR, one entry per CDR3 protein. The repertoire has over 550,000 distinct CDR3 sequences, under 12% of them found once; the top ten carry about 4.3%. This CDR3 has 19 amino acids. The germline V gene has CDR1 SGHAT and CDR2 FQNNGV. V lost 4 bases and J lost 3; bases outside the gene matches: 17. Source: PBMCs from the stem cell graft donor, taken from the stem cell graft. V is TRBV11-2 and J is TRBJ2-3, with 9 positions matching TRBD2. This receptor was identified in a human donor who donated a stem cell graft to a child with acute myeloid leukemia. The CDR3 reads CASSSPFRIAGVRTDTQYF. In DNA form, the CDR3 reads TGTGCCAGCAGCTCACCTTTCCGGATAGCGGGAGTTCGTACAGATACGCAGTATTTT.